This TCR beta chain was obtained from a study of cytomegalovirus exposure and HLA in healthy donors. General study findings and limits: Using a false discovery rate of 0.05, a later analysis showed that fewer than 20,000 TCR beta sequences were associated with HLA alleles. A later analysis, which compared TCR beta chains of equal frequency, found the HLA-associated ones more clonally expanded.

Concerning this clone itself: Its antigen remains unidentified.

Germline CDR1 MNHEY, CDR2 SVGAGI. The CDR3 loop spans 15 amino acids. V shed 5 bases and J 2 bases; nucleotides not matched to a gene: 4. The PCR used 60 Vbeta and 13 Jbeta primers. Produced via immunoSEQ multiplex PCR; TCRdb's table is partial and in-frame only. The sample includes some 150,000 clones, approximately 76% seen only once; the top ten take around 1.4%. The TCR was taken from a man aged 60-69 years in good health and CMV-seronegative. V is TRBV6-5 and J is TRBJ1-5; 9 nucleotides agree with TRBD1. What was sequenced was PBMCs. The CDR3, as DNA: TGTGCCAGCAGTACTAGGACAGGGGGCAATCAGCCCCAGCATTTT. It specifies CASSTRTGGNQPQHF.